This T cell receptor (beta chain) derives from a study of CD8 T cells in ankylosing spondylitis (dated by TCRdb to 2017 to 2019). General notes on the study: The study profiled T cell receptor beta repertoires in healthy donors and ankylosing spondylitis patients to find disease-linked TCR variants. Peripheral blood samples were taken, and synovial fluid was additionally collected from ankylosing spondylitis patients. In total, the full study cohort was made up of over a hundred healthy donors and 25 ankylosing spondylitis patients. What the study reported, not specific to this receptor: In peripheral blood, the disease-linked clones were found at relatively low frequencies and had a CD8+ phenotype. The disease-linked clones were reported to be significantly enriched in matched synovial fluid samples from ankylosing spondylitis patients. A TCR beta motif of seven or eight highly homologous amino acid variants appeared characteristic of blood from ankylosing spondylitis patients. Some of the motif variants had been reported before in the synovial fluid and blood of reactive arthritis patients, a finding that suggests common disease-initiation mechanisms.

The sample holds many counts of this clonotype. Its cognate antigen has yet to be identified. Qualities for individual bases were not recorded, and no much larger clone is one base off. Reads for this sample came from an Illumina HiSeq 2500. TCR beta libraries were prepared by quantitative 5'-RACE with molecular barcodes. The paper's processing steps were these. A new computational method, built on a probabilistic model of VDJ rearrangement, was used to identify disease-linked TCR variants. Clones were called with MiXCR by TCRdb after fastp trimmed the public reads at Q25, and only in-frame beta chains were retained. When rows share a CDR3 protein, they turn into one entry using the most common DNA and genes. TCRdb, not the authors, supplied the V and J calls. In this sample the table shows approximately 240,000 distinct CDR3 sequences, about 24% of which occur a single time. 0.6% to 0.75% of the sample is in the top ten clones.

At the junction V is shortened by 8 bases and J by 0 bases, with 11 bases in between. The CDR3 holds 13 amino acids from the cysteine to the phenylalanine. Of all the DNA, just the CDR3 is kept, 39 bases in frame from base 1. Source material: blood, either unsorted or a sorted T cell fraction (not recorded which). The V gene is TRBV12-3 or TRBV12-4 and the J gene is TRBJ2-7; no confident D gene assignment can be made. This receptor was taken from a male donor with ankylosing spondylitis or in good health (not recorded which). The nucleotide sequence reads TGTGCCAGCCTAGGATGGAGCTCCTACGAGCAGTACTTC. Its product reads: CASLGWSSYEQYF.